This is a list of T cell receptor beta chains from one sample in a study of blood T cell repertoires in COVID-19. The protocol was immunoSEQ multiplex PCR, while the TCRdb copy is restricted to in-frame clones and leaves out a portion. The sample records 300,000 to 450,000 clones, 80% to 90% being singletons. Material: peripheral blood. All receptors come from a woman aged 55 to 70 with COVID-19, enrolled during active disease. The CDR3 runs from the conserved cysteine through the conserved F or W. D genes are given only for firm matches.

TRBJ2-7,TRBD2,TRBV11-1,TGTGCCAGCAGCCCCGAGACCGGGGGGGTAGGCGAGCAGTACTTC,CASSPETGGVGEQYF
TRBJ2-1,.,TRBV7-2,TGTGCCAGCAGCGGGGACTTAAGGGCCTACAATGAGCAGTTCTTC,CASSGDLRAYNEQFF
TRBJ2-7,.,TRBV4-2,TGTGCCAGCAGCCAAGATCGGAAGAGGGAGCAGTACTTC,CASSQDRKREQYF
TRBJ2-3,.,TRBV6-2/TRBV6-3,TGTGCCAGCAGCCACTGGGGCCGCACAGATACGCAGTATTTT,CASSHWGRTDTQYF
TRBJ2-1,TRBD1,TRBV5-5,TGTGCCAGCAGCTCACAGGGGAACAACTTTCGTGAGCAGTTCTTC,CASSSQGNNFREQFF
TRBJ1-4,.,TRBV10-3,TGTGCCATCACCCCTTCAACTAATGAAAAACTGTTTTTT,CAITPSTNEKLFF
TRBJ1-5,.,TRBV5-3,TGTGCCAGATTCCAGGGGTATAGCAATCAGCCCCAGCATTTT,CARFQGYSNQPQHF
TRBJ2-3,TRBD2,TRBV19,TGTGCCAGTAGTCTGGGACTAGCGGGGGCACGTACGCAGTATTTT,CASSLGLAGARTQYF
TRBJ2-3,TRBD1,TRBV10-2,TGCGCCAGCAGGGGGACAGGGTTTGACACAGATACGCAGTATTTT,CASRGTGFDTDTQYF
TRBJ1-1,TRBD1,TRBV19,TGTGCCAGTAGCCCGTTAGACAGGGGCGTGAACACTGAAGCTTTCTTT,CASSPLDRGVNTEAFF
TRBJ1-2,TRBD1,TRBV24-1,TGTGCCACCAGTGATCCGACAGGGTCTATAGGCTACACCTTC,CATSDPTGSIGYTF
TRBJ2-2,.,TRBV5-4,TGTGCCAGCGCCAGGGGCCAGGGCGGGGAGCTGTTTTTT,CASARGQGGELFF
TRBJ1-4,TRBD1,TRBV7-2,TGTGCCAGCAGCTTATATCCCTGGGGACAGGGAGATAAGGAAAAACTGTTTTTT,CASSLYPWGQGDKEKLFF
TRBJ1-6,.,TRBV5-1,TGCGCCAGCAGCTTGGACAGAGCGGCCAATTCACCCCTCCACTTT,CASSLDRAANSPLHF
TRBJ1-2,.,TRBV4-1,TGCGCCAGCAGCCAAGATGGGCTGCAGATCGGCTACACCTTC,CASSQDGLQIGYTF
TRBJ2-5,TRBD2,TRBV7-7,TGTGCCAGCAGTCCCCGTCGGGCGGGGGGAAGTCACCAAGAGACCCAGTACTTC,CASSPRRAGGSHQETQYF